A single sample gave rise to the 22 T cell receptor beta chains below, sequenced in a study of T cell responses to AZD1222 COVID-19 vaccine (dated by TCRdb to the early 2020s). Libraries came from the immunoSEQ multiplex PCR assay. What TCRdb holds here is the immuneACCESS table cut down to in-frame rearrangements. Part of the clones is not present; checked against another copy, under half of the missing clones reflect an unresolved V gene, and the others are unexplained. This sample lists roughly 97,000 clones; 80% to 90% were detected once. The ten largest clonotypes hold less than 9.5% of the sample. This sample's time point label indicates: baseline before first vaccination. The sample was peripheral blood, taken on day 0 of AZD1222 vaccination. These receptors all come from an adult in good health.

This sequence joins TRBV7-2 and TRBJ1-2; D ambiguous. Germline CDR1 reads SGHTA; CDR2 reads FQGNSA. The CDR3 loop spans 10 amino acids. V lost 10 bases and J lost 8, with 11 bases in between. The CDR3: CATREGGYTF. CDR3 in DNA: TGTGCCACCAGAGAAGGGGGCTACACCTTC. The full variable domain, rest sourced from reference TRBV7-2 and TRBJ1-2, is GAGVSQSPSNKVTEKGKDVELRCDPISGHTALYWYRQSLGQGLEFLIYFQGNSAPDKSGLPSDRFSAERTGGSVSTLTIQRTQQEDSAVYLCATREGGYTFGSGTRLTVV.

V usage is TRBV28 and J usage is TRBJ1-2; possibly TRBD1 for D (6 bases). Germline assignment: CDR1 MDHEN and CDR2 SYDVKM. This CDR3 is built from 14 residues. The ends were cut back, 3 bases at V and 4 bases at J, with 12 bases in the middle. CDR3 DNA sequence: TGTGCCAGCAGTTTGGGCGACAGGCTCTATGGCTACACCTTC. Translating gives CASSLGDRLYGYTF.

The rearrangement uses TRBV7-2 and TRBJ2-3; D is unresolved. The germline V gene encodes CDR1 SGHTA and CDR2 FQGNSA. Trimming shortened V by 4 bases and J by 5 bases, and 13 bases separated the two germline ends. CDR3 length: 14 residues. As DNA, the CDR3 is TGTGCCAGCAGCTCCCGCCGCCGCGAAGATACGCAGTATTTT. This encodes CASSSRRREDTQYF.

This clone came up once. The J gene is TRBJ1-1, the V gene TRBV19, with unresolved D. Trimming removed 3 bases at V and 0 bases at J, with 8 bases between. This CDR3 contains 14 residues. CDR1 is LNHDA, CDR2 SQIVND, per germline (reference sequence). The CDR3 is CASSIVRMNTEAFF. CDR3 bases: TGTGCCAGTAGTATCGTCAGGATGAACACTGAAGCTTTCTTT.

The J gene is TRBJ1-2, the V gene TRBV6-2 or TRBV6-3, with TRBD1 identical over 7 bases. The length of the CDR3 is 15 residues. Germline assignment: CDR1 MNHEY and CDR2 SVGEGT. V lost 5 bases to trimming and J lost 2 bases; unmatched junction nucleotides: 8. The CDR3 DNA follows: TGTGCCAGCAGTCTGGTGGGACAGACGAACTATGGCTACACCTTC. Its translation: CASSLVGQTNYGYTF.

The chain couples TRBV10-3 to TRBJ2-7, with TRBD1 matching 7 bases. The germline V gene has CDR1 ENHRY and CDR2 SYGVKD. V lost 1 base to trimming and J lost 5 bases; unmatched junction nucleotides: 8. CDR3 size: 15 residues. CDR3 in DNA: TGTGCCATCAGTGAGTGGAGACAGGGATTCCACGAGCAGTACTTC. Encoded protein: CAISEWRQGFHEQYF.

The rearrangement uses TRBV18 and TRBJ2-7; D is unresolved. Germline loops: CDR1 KGHSH, CDR2 LQKENI. The CDR3 loop spans 14 amino acids. Between the trimmed V and J ends, which lost 4 bases and 0 bases, there was a span of 10 bases. The DNA for the CDR3 is TGTGCCAGCTCACAGGTATCCCTCTCCTACGAGCAGTACTTC. This translates into CASSQVSLSYEQYF.

J is TRBJ2-7 and V is TRBV6-2 or TRBV6-3, with D perhaps TRBD2 (5 bases). Germline CDR1 is MNHEY and CDR2 is SVGEGT. This CDR3 is 15 amino acids long. V dropped 2 bases and J dropped 1 base, with 12 bases sitting between them. The CDR3 region is CASSYRYRGSYEQYF. The CDR3 DNA sequence: TGTGCCAGCAGTTACCGGTACAGAGGGTCCTACGAGCAGTACTTC.

This chain uses TRBV5-4 with TRBJ2-1; the D gene is possibly TRBD1 (6 bases). The CDR3 is 13 amino acids. The germline V and J ends were trimmed by 3 bases and 6 bases, with 10 bases remaining between them. Per germline, CDR1 SGHNT and CDR2 YYREEE (reference sequence). The CDR3 nucleotides are TGTGCCAGCAGCTCGGTAGGGGGCAATGAGCAGTTCTTC. It translates to CASSSVGGNEQFF.

The CDR3 sequence: CASSTRGTSGRDTQYF. CDR3 coding DNA: TGTGCCAGTAGTACAAGAGGCACTAGCGGGAGGGATACGCAGTATTTT. The chain joins TRBV19 to TRBJ2-3, with TRBD2 identical over 12 bases. CDR1 and CDR2 (germline): LNHDA, SQIVND (reference sequence). Trimming removed 4 bases from V and 6 bases from J; junction bases left unmatched: 8. CDR3 length: 16 residues.

This clone was observed a handful of times. The gene calls are TRBV21-1 and TRBJ1-2; TRBD1 is the table's D call, not checked against the DNA. TRBV21-1 is noted as a pseudogene. The CDR3 sequence is 17 residues long. The CDR3 DNA follows: TGTGCCAGCAGCAAAGCGGGCAGGGCAGAAGGAGTCTATGGCTACACCTTC. It yields the protein CASSKAGRAEGVYGYTF.

This clone appeared a single time. One end of the junction fails to match germline, which may point to a read error. The rearrangement links TRBV7-7 to TRBJ2-1; the D gene is possibly TRBD1 (6 bases). The germline gives CDR1 SSHAT, CDR2 FNYEAQ (reference sequence). The CDR3 is 16 amino acids. The CDR3 spells CASSFGQGSAYNEQFF. CDR3 sequence (DNA): TGTGCTAGCAGCTTTGGGCAGGGGTCAGCCTACAATGAGCAGTTCTTC. The full variable domain, in which reference TRBV7-7 and TRBJ2-1 provide the parts outside the CDR3, is GAGVSQSPRYKVTKRGQDVTLRCDPISSHATLYWYQQALGQGPEFLTYFNYEAQPDKSGLPSDRFSAERPEGSISTLTIQRTEQRDSAMYRCASSFGQGSAYNEQFFGPGTRLTVL.

The chain carries TRBV7-6 and TRBJ2-7; TRBD2 might be the D (6 bases). This CDR3 is 15 amino acids long. Germline V gene lookup returns CDR1 SGHVS and CDR2 FNYEAQ. Trimming took off 1 base at V and 3 bases at J, with 13 bases between the two ends. The CDR3 loop is CASSLGGNGGYEQYF. In DNA form, the CDR3 reads TGTGCCAGCAGCTTAGGGGGGAACGGGGGCTACGAGCAGTACTTC.

V gene TRBV18 combines with J gene TRBJ1-1, with D possibly TRBD1 on 6 matching bases. This CDR3 comprises 14 residues. The V end lost 5 bases, the J end lost 2 bases, and 12 bases lay between the germline ends. Germline loops: CDR1 KGHSH, CDR2 LQKENI. The DNA for the CDR3 is TGTGCCAGCTCAGCGGGGGCTGGAAACACTGAAGCTTTCTTT. Protein sequence: CASSAGAGNTEAFF.

Turning to this clone: The junction differs from germline at one of its ends, possibly a read error. The chain recombines TRBV7-2 with TRBJ1-2; the match to TRBD1 covers 8 bases. CDR1 SGHTA and CDR2 FQGNSA come from the germline V gene. The CDR3 consists of 14 residues. The CDR3 is CASSPGGQGGEKVF. In DNA, the CDR3 is TGTGCCAGCAGCCCAGGCGGACAGGGCGGCGAAAAGGTCTTC.

The gene calls are TRBV18 and TRBJ2-1; D is unclear. The CDR3 is 11 amino acids. The V gene lost 6 bases and the J gene lost 7 bases, with 7 bases spanning the gap. Per the germline V gene, CDR1 is KGHSH and CDR2 is LQKENI. The chain's CDR3 is CASSVGNEQFF. The CDR3 DNA follows: TGTGCCAGCTCCGTGGGGAATGAGCAGTTCTTC. The full variable domain, with the rest looked up from reference TRBV18 and TRBJ2-1, is NAGVMQNPRHLVRRRGQEARLRCSPMKGHSHVYWYRQLPEEGLKFMVYLQKENIIDESGMPKERFSAEFPKEGPSILRIQQVVRGDSAAYFCASSVGNEQFFGPGTRLTVL.

This clone was picked up one time. The chain carries TRBV5-8 and TRBJ1-6; D is undetermined. This CDR3 has 17 amino acids. CDR1 is SGHTS, CDR2 YDEGEE, per germline. Trimming took 2 bases from V and 4 from J, leaving 16 bases between them. The CDR3 sequence: CASSFHLLDGYNSPLHF. CDR3 DNA: TGTGCCAGCAGCTTTCATCTTCTGGATGGGTATAATTCACCCCTCCACTTT.

The chain couples TRBV5-1 to TRBJ2-5; no clear D gene. CDR3 length: 14 amino acids. Germline V lookup: CDR1 SGHRS, CDR2 YFSETQ. V was shortened by 4 bases and J by 2 bases, with 12 bases between the two germline ends. CDR3 amino acids: CASSPQGLQETQYF. The DNA for the CDR3 is TGCGCCAGCAGCCCCCAAGGTTTACAAGAGACCCAGTACTTC.

The genes are TRBV7-2 and TRBJ1-2, with a tentative D call TRBD1 (5 bases). Trimming took 1 base from V and 8 from J, leaving 14 bases between them. The CDR3 loop spans 14 amino acids. CDR1 and CDR2 from the germline V gene are SGHTA and FQGNSA. CDR3 DNA sequence: TGTGCCAGCAGCTTAGACGGGACGCCCTTGGGCTACACCTTC. Its protein is CASSLDGTPLGYTF. The entire variable domain, with the rest obtained from reference TRBV7-2 and TRBJ1-2, is as follows: GAGVSQSPSNKVTEKGKDVELRCDPISGHTALYWYRQSLGQGLEFLIYFQGNSAPDKSGLPSDRFSAERTGGSVSTLTIQRTQQEDSAVYLCASSLDGTPLGYTFGSGTRLTVV.

The chain couples TRBV7-2 to TRBJ2-7; D remains ambiguous. V was pared by 3 bases and J by 0 bases, with 6 bases between. CDR1 and CDR2 (germline): SGHTA, FQGNSA. The CDR3 has 13 residues. CDR3 loop: CASSFRRSYEQYF. The CDR3 DNA reads as TGTGCCAGCAGCTTCCGGCGCTCCTACGAGCAGTACTTC.

The chain carries TRBV18 and TRBJ2-4; TRBD2 matches 8 bases. Germline loops: CDR1 KGHSH, CDR2 LQKENI. There are 16 residues in the CDR3. J gave up 2 bases and V 0 bases, and 3 bases lay outside the gene matches. In nucleotides, the CDR3 is TGTGCCAGCTCACCACCCGGGGGGGCCCCCAAAAACATTCAGTACTTC. Translating it yields CASSPPGGAPKNIQYF. The full variable domain, rest sourced from reference TRBV18 and TRBJ2-4, is NAGVMQNPRHLVRRRGQEARLRCSPMKGHSHVYWYRQLPEEGLKFMVYLQKENIIDESGMPKERFSAEFPKEGPSILRIQQVVRGDSAAYFCASSPPGGAPKNIQYFGAGTRLSVL.

The rearrangement links TRBV19 to TRBJ2-2; 8 nucleotides align to TRBD2. With 8 bases clipped from V and 5 bases from J, the junction kept 10 bases outside the gene matches. This CDR3 spans 15 amino acids. CDR1 is LNHDA, CDR2 SQIVND, per germline (reference sequence). The CDR3 DNA is TGTGCCAGTCAAGCGGGGGTCCTTTTAACCGGGGAGCTGTTTTTT. It codes for CASQAGVLLTGELFF.